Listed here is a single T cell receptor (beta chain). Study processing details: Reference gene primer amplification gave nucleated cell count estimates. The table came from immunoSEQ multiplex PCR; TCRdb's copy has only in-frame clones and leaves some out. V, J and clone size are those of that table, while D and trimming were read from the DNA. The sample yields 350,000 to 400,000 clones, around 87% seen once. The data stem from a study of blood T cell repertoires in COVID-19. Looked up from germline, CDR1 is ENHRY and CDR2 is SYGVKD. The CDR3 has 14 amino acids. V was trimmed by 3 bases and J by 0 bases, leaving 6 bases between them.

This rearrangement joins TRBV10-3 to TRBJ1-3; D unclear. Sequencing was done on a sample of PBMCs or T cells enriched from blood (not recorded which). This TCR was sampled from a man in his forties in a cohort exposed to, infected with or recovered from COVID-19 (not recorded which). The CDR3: CAISDTASGNTIYF. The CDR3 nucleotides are TGTGCCATCAGTGACACAGCCTCTGGAAACACCATATATTTT.